This TCR beta chain was found in a study of CD8 T cells in ankylosing spondylitis. Study-level results: The clones that were linked to disease were reported to be significantly enriched in matched synovial fluid samples from ankylosing spondylitis patients. For ankylosing spondylitis blood, a TCR beta motif of fewer than 10 highly homologous variants appeared characteristic.

With molecular barcodes, quantitative 5'-RACE was used to make the TCR beta libraries. TCRdb fed the 5' RACE reads into MiXCR, producing one record per CDR3 protein. The sample holds about 400,000 distinct CDR3 sequences, approximately 20% seen once. Deletions cut 5 bases from V and 0 bases from J, with 16 bases between. The CDR3 contains 16 residues. This clonotype was recorded a few times. Its antigen is not known. This chain uses TRBV12-3 or TRBV12-4 with TRBJ1-1; D ambiguous. The specimen was blood, either unsorted or a sorted T cell fraction (not recorded which). The TCR sequence derives from a male donor with ankylosing spondylitis or in good health (not recorded which). The CDR3 coding sequence is TGTGCCAGCAGTACCCGCGACATACCTTTGAACACTGAAGCTTTCTTT. Its translation: CASSTRDIPLNTEAFF.